This T cell receptor (beta chain) was obtained from a study of human T cells and chemical hapten exposure. This clonotype came up many times. Time point given: patch test 1, 2 weeks after DPC sensitization. Treatment: therapeutic diphenylcyclopropenone sensitization with weekly scalp DPC. MiXCR, applied by TCRdb to the RACE reads, yields one record per CDR3 protein. The sample yields approximately 73,000 distinct CDR3 sequences, 10% seen once. Trimming took 9 bases from V and 0 from J, leaving 13 bases between them. Germline values: CDR1 KGHDR, CDR2 SFDVKD. CDR3 length equals 15 residues. This receptor was taken from a woman aged 45-65 years with alopecia areata. Some clones in this sample may be carry-over from other donors' samples. The sample consisted of whole blood, taken in connection with sensitization to the hapten diphenylcyclopropenone (DPC). The chain is built from TRBV24-1 and TRBJ2-2; no clear D gene. As DNA, the CDR3 is TGTGCCACCCAACGGGCACCTCCGAACACCGGGGAGCTGTTTTTT. Residues: CATQRAPPNTGELFF.